Listed here are 10 T cell receptor beta chains from one sample, sequenced in a study of T cells after yellow fever vaccination. Using its own MiXCR run on the 5' RACE reads, TCRdb lists one record per CDR3 protein. The sample carries around 600,000 distinct CDR3 sequences, 9% to 15% recorded once. The sequenced sample was PBMCs, obtained on the day of the yellow fever booster vaccination. The receptor set was obtained from a man aged 25-40 years who received the YFV17D yellow fever vaccine.

J is TRBJ1-5 and V is TRBV2; 9 nucleotides match TRBD1. V was pared by 7 bases and J by 5 bases, with 9 bases of the junction left unmatched. This CDR3 is 15 amino acids long. Germline CDR1 is SNHLY and CDR2 is FYNNEI. CDR3 in DNA: TGTGCCAGCAAGTCCGGGACAGGGATATATCAGCCCCAGCATTTT. Translation gives CASKSGTGIYQPQHF.

This clonotype was seen a few times. This sequence joins TRBV20-1 and TRBJ2-3, with 8 bases fitting TRBD2. The CDR3 has 15 residues. From germline, CDR1 is DFQATT and CDR2 SNEGSKA (reference sequence). Trimming took 0 bases from V and 6 from J; bases not matched to a gene: 8. The CDR3 DNA sequence: TGCAGTGCTAGAGATTTGGGACTAGGCCAGGATACGCAGTATTTT. As protein: CSARDLGLGQDTQYF.

V usage is TRBV29-1 and J usage is TRBJ2-1; D is uncertain. The CDR3 runs 11 residues. Germline V gene sequence: CDR1 SQVTM, CDR2 ANQGSEA. Trimming stripped 4 bases from V and 9 bases from J, with 10 bases between. The CDR3 sequence: CSVVSVSEQFF. The CDR3 DNA reads as TGCAGCGTTGTGAGCGTGTCTGAGCAGTTCTTC.

The chain has TRBV20-1 and TRBJ2-7; TRBD2 matches at 9 bases. Germline CDR1 is DFQATT and CDR2 is SNEGSKA (reference sequence). The CDR3 length is 15 residues. The ends lost 5 bases at V and 2 bases at J; junction bases unmatched: 10. In DNA form, the CDR3 reads TGCAGTGCTCCTAACCGACTAGCGGAGGCCTACGAGCAGTACTTC. The encoded protein is CSAPNRLAEAYEQYF.

This chain links TRBV28 with TRBJ1-6; D remains unclear. The CDR3 has 14 residues. Germline V gene lookup returns CDR1 MDHEN and CDR2 SYDVKM. The V and J ends lost 4 bases and 7 bases respectively, with 11 bases between them. The CDR3 bases are TGTGCCAGCAGTTCCCGTTTCGTAAATTCACCCCTCCACTTT. This encodes CASSSRFVNSPLHF.

The V gene is TRBV27, the J gene TRBJ2-3; perhaps TRBD1 as D (5 bases). Trimming left V 4 bases short and J 1 base short, with 12 bases between. CDR1 is MNHEY, CDR2 SMNVEV, per germline (reference sequence). There are 15 residues in the CDR3. The CDR3 sequence: CASSSQGYGTDTQYF. For the CDR3, the DNA is TGTGCCAGCAGTTCTCAGGGATATGGCACAGATACGCAGTATTTT.

This chain joins TRBV9 and TRBJ2-3, with TRBD1 matching over 8 bases. This CDR3 has 14 amino acids. Germline CDR1 SGDLS, CDR2 YYNGEE. V lost 3 bases and J lost 2; bases outside the gene matches: 2. For the CDR3, the DNA is TGTGCCAGCAGCGGACAGGGGCACACAGATACGCAGTATTTT. Translated: CASSGQGHTDTQYF.

This clonotype has only a few counts. This rearrangement joins TRBV3-1 to TRBJ2-1; perhaps TRBD2 as D (5 bases). V lost 1 base, J lost 10 bases, and 14 bases lay in between. Germline V gene data show CDR1 as LGHDT and CDR2 as YNNKEL (reference sequence). The CDR3 is 14 residues long. The CDR3: CASSQALGRGEQFF. In nucleotides, the CDR3 is TGTGCCAGCAGCCAAGCCCTCGGGCGCGGGGAGCAGTTCTTC.

V gene TRBV4-2 combines with J gene TRBJ2-7; no definite D call. V lost 1 base and J lost 0, with 7 bases in between. CDR1 LGHNA and CDR2 YNFKEQ come from the germline V gene. The CDR3 runs 14 residues. The CDR3 coding sequence is TGTGCCAGCAGCCAAGCGACCAACTCCTACGAGCAGTACTTC. Its protein is CASSQATNSYEQYF.

This clonotype was picked up a small number of times. CDR3 coding DNA: TGCGCCAGCAGCCAGGGGACAGGGGGCTACTATGGCTACACCTTC. Its protein is CASSQGTGGYYGYTF. The chain carries TRBV4-3 and TRBJ1-2; 12 positions match TRBD1. V lost 3 bases to trimming and J lost 3 bases; unmatched junction nucleotides: 2. This CDR3 is built from 15 residues. The germline gives CDR1 LGHNA, CDR2 YSLEER.